The T cell receptor (beta chain) described here comes from a study of blood T cell repertoires in COVID-19. Study-wide background: There were acute and convalescent COVID-19 samples, and they came from the United States, Italy and Spain. T cells, B-cell-depleted T cells, or PBMCs provided the cDNA or gDNA that served as material.

Source study methods: Amplified reference gene primers provided the basis for estimating nucleated cell counts. Clones were sequenced by immunoSEQ multiplex PCR, and TCRdb holds only the in-frame ones, with some missing. V and J calls and clone size are copied from that table; D and trimming were computed from the DNA. The repertoire includes tens of thousands of clones, about 83% of them detected once, and 15% to 20% sits in the top ten. CDR3 length: 15 amino acids. Per the germline V gene, CDR1 is ENHRY and CDR2 is SYGVKD. The germline V and J ends were trimmed by 0 bases and 2 bases, with 8 bases remaining between them.

The clonotype was recovered from a woman in her sixties or seventies with acute or convalescent COVID-19. The chain employs TRBV10-3 and TRBJ1-5; maybe TRBD1 (5 bases). Sequenced: peripheral blood. The CDR3 sequence: CAISESTAGNQPQHF. As DNA, the CDR3 is TGTGCCATCAGTGAGTCGACAGCCGGCAATCAGCCCCAGCATTTT.